The 23 T cell receptor beta chains below all came from one sample that was sequenced in a study of T cells after yellow fever vaccination. TCRdb fed the 5' RACE reads into MiXCR, producing one record per CDR3 protein. The repertoire holds roughly 160,000 distinct CDR3 sequences, more than 5.5% seen once, with approximately 2.4% in the top ten. The sample in question was CD4+ T cells sorted from PBMCs, obtained roughly 5 days after the first yellow fever vaccination. These receptors all come from a man younger than 35 who received the YFV17D yellow fever vaccine.

There are a few counts of this clonotype. This chain joins TRBV2 and TRBJ1-4; D unresolved. The CDR3 loop spans 17 amino acids. Germline V gene lookup returns CDR1 SNHLY and CDR2 FYNNEI. V lost 3 bases and J 1 base, leaving 15 bases between the germline ends. This CDR3 is CASSDPLWFRTNEKLFF. CDR3 nucleotide sequence: TGTGCCAGCAGTGATCCCCTGTGGTTCCGAACTAATGAAAAACTGTTTTTT.

This clonotype occurred many times. The chain couples TRBV10-3 to TRBJ2-1, with D possibly matching TRBD2 (6 bases). Germline CDR1 ENHRY, CDR2 SYGVKD. The V end was cut by 4 bases, the J end by 6 bases, with 22 bases between. The CDR3 totals 17 residues. The CDR3 is CAISGTNGIPTSNEQFF. DNA of the CDR3: TGTGCCATCAGTGGAACCAACGGGATCCCGACTAGCAATGAGCAGTTCTTC.

This clonotype was counted only a few times. The chain recombines TRBV5-1 with TRBJ2-1; D uncertain. Trimming pared 0 bases from V and 5 bases from J, leaving 9 bases between. The CDR3 length is 14 residues. The germline V gene has CDR1 SGHRS and CDR2 YFSETQ. In DNA form, the CDR3 reads TGCGCCAGCAGCTTGGGGGCCCAAGACAATGAGCAGTTCTTC. Protein: CASSLGAQDNEQFF.

This clonotype showed up many times. V is TRBV5-1 and J is TRBJ1-2; the match to TRBD1 covers 7 bases. This CDR3 is built from 16 residues. Germline assignment: CDR1 SGHRS and CDR2 YFSETQ. Losses at the gene ends were 4 bases for V and 0 bases for J; bases not matched to a gene: 9. CDR3 protein: CASSPEGAIANYGYTF. Here the CDR3 DNA reads TGCGCCAGCAGCCCCGAGGGGGCAATAGCTAACTATGGCTACACCTTC.

The rearrangement uses TRBV12-3 or TRBV12-4 and TRBJ1-1; D gene uncertain. V was clipped by 2 bases and J by 2 bases, with 12 bases between them. There are 15 residues in the CDR3. CDR3 sequence (DNA): TGTGCCAGCAGTTTATCCCGTTGGCAAAACACTGAAGCTTTCTTT. Protein sequence: CASSLSRWQNTEAFF.

This clonotype came up many times. V usage is TRBV9 and J usage is TRBJ2-5; the D call may be TRBD1 or TRBD2 (5 bases each). Germline V lookup: CDR1 SGDLS, CDR2 YYNGEE. The CDR3 totals 16 residues. V was trimmed by 0 bases and J by 5 bases, leaving 17 bases between them. The CDR3 spells CASSVEGVGGSETQYF. CDR3 sequence (DNA): TGTGCCAGCAGCGTAGAAGGGGTTGGCGGGTCGGAGACCCAGTACTTC.

This clonotype was seen ten or more times. The rearrangement joins TRBV6-5 to TRBJ1-4, with D possibly TRBD1 on 6 matching bases. The ends were cut back, 5 bases at V and 8 bases at J, with 15 bases in the middle. Germline CDR1 reads MNHEY; CDR2 reads SVGAGI. This CDR3 comprises 14 residues. CDR3 loop: CASSPGQQEEKLFF. DNA of the CDR3: TGTGCCAGCAGTCCGGGACAACAGGAAGAAAAACTGTTTTTT.

This clonotype was seen at least ten times. This chain connects TRBV5-1 to TRBJ1-6, with D unresolved. This CDR3 is built from 15 residues. Germline V gives CDR1 SGHRS, CDR2 YFSETQ. Between the trimmed V and J ends, which lost 0 bases and 4 bases, there was a span of 8 bases. This chain's CDR3 is CASSLVGSYNSPLHF. CDR3 nucleotide sequence: TGCGCCAGCAGCTTGGTAGGCAGTTATAATTCACCCCTCCACTTT.

This clonotype was detected many times. This chain uses TRBV6-5 with TRBJ1-6, with D perhaps TRBD1 (6 bases). The germline CDR1 and CDR2 sequences are MNHEY and SVGAGI. The CDR3 has 12 residues. Trimming took off 5 bases at V and 10 bases at J, with 9 bases between the two ends. The CDR3 loop is CASSTGGSPLHF. The CDR3 DNA is TGTGCCAGCAGTACGGGGGGCTCACCCCTCCACTTT.

This clonotype was seen at least ten times. The chain is built from TRBV7-3 and TRBJ1-3, with no clear D. CDR3 length equals 13 residues. Germline V gene sequence: CDR1 SGHTA, CDR2 FQGTGA. V lost 5 bases to trimming and J lost 2 bases, with 7 bases between them. DNA for the CDR3: TGTGCCAGCAGCCCCTCCACTGGAAACACCATATATTTT. It is translated as CASSPSTGNTIYF.

The gene calls are TRBV10-3 and TRBJ1-2; tentative D call: TRBD1 (5 bases). V lost 6 bases and J lost 6, with 17 bases in between. The germline CDR1 and CDR2 sequences are ENHRY and SYGVKD. The CDR3 covers 14 residues. The DNA for the CDR3 is TGTGCCATCAGCACCCTGACAGAAGTGGATGGCTACACCTTC. This sequence encodes CAISTLTEVDGYTF.

At least ten counts were recorded for this clonotype. The chain carries TRBV7-9 and TRBJ2-5; D remains unclear. V was pared by 4 bases and J by 2 bases, with 11 bases between. CDR1 is SEHNR, CDR2 FQNEAQ, per germline (reference sequence). The CDR3 contains 14 residues. This CDR3 is CASSSPGRQETQYF. The CDR3 DNA reads as TGTGCCAGCAGCTCCCCCGGTCGACAAGAGACCCAGTACTTC.

Only a few counts were recorded for this clonotype. The rearrangement joins TRBV4-2 to TRBJ1-5; D remains unclear. This CDR3 has 13 amino acids. V dropped 1 base and J dropped 8 bases, with 9 bases sitting between them. Germline lookup yields CDR1 LGHNA and CDR2 YNFKEQ. CDR3 sequence: CASSQVVDEPQHF. In DNA form, the CDR3 reads TGTGCCAGCAGCCAAGTCGTGGACGAGCCCCAGCATTTT.

This clonotype was counted between two and nine times. This chain joins TRBV3-1 and TRBJ1-2; D perhaps matches TRBD1 (6 bases). CDR3 length: 13 residues. V lost 1 base and J lost 6, with 9 bases in between. Germline CDR1 LGHDT, CDR2 YNNKEL (reference sequence). CDR3 in DNA: TGTGCCAGCAGCCAAGTCGGACAGAATGGCTACACCTTC. Translating gives CASSQVGQNGYTF.

This clonotype occurred many times. V gene TRBV24-1 combines with J gene TRBJ2-1, with 9 bases identical to TRBD2. V shed 3 bases, J shed 2 bases, and the junction held 4 bases outside the gene matches. Germline loops: CDR1 KGHDR, CDR2 SFDVKD. The CDR3 has 16 residues. The CDR3, as DNA: TGTGCCACCAGTGATAATAGCGGGGGCCCCTACAATGAGCAGTTCTTC. This translates into CATSDNSGGPYNEQFF.

This clonotype was picked up many times. V and J are TRBV6-5 and TRBJ2-1, with TRBD2 matching over 7 bases. Germline CDR1 and CDR2: MNHEY and SVGAGI. V dropped 4 bases and J dropped 0; count of bases not matched to a gene: 3. There are 15 residues in the CDR3. Here the CDR3 DNA reads TGTGCCAGCAGTTCTAGCGGAAGCTCCTACAATGAGCAGTTCTTC. This translates into CASSSSGSSYNEQFF.

J is TRBJ2-7 and V is TRBV20-1, with 8 bases identical to TRBD1. Germline CDR1 is DFQATT and CDR2 is SNEGSKA (reference sequence). CDR3 length: 13 residues. After removal of 5 bases from V and 8 bases from J, the junction contained 11 bases not matched to a gene. CDR3 coding DNA: TGCAGTGCTTTGGGGCCAGGGGGCGCCCAGCAGTACGTC. Translation gives CSALGPGGAQQYV.

This clonotype was detected many times. The J gene is TRBJ2-5, the V gene TRBV29-1; D is unclear. The V and J ends lost 8 bases and 2 bases respectively, with 18 bases between them. Germline V CDR1 and CDR2: SQVTM, ANQGSEA. The CDR3 has 14 amino acids. Written as DNA, the CDR3 is TGCAGCTCCCGTCTGACACCCAGACAAGAGACCCAGTACTTC. Translation: CSSRLTPRQETQYF.

This clonotype has ten or more counts. The genes are TRBV4-1 and TRBJ2-1, with 11 nucleotides matching TRBD2. The CDR3 totals 13 residues. With 1 base clipped from V and 10 bases from J, the junction kept 0 bases outside the gene matches. Germline CDR1 and CDR2: MGHRA and YSYEKL. CDR3 DNA sequence: TGCGCCAGCAGCCAAGGACTAGCGGGGGAGCAGTTCTTC. Protein product: CASSQGLAGEQFF.

The table lists this clonotype with many counts. This chain joins TRBV30 and TRBJ1-4; D is uncertain. With 0 bases removed from V and 8 bases from J, the gap between germline ends came to 7 bases. CDR1 is GTSNPN, CDR2 SVGIG, per germline (reference sequence). The CDR3 loop spans 12 amino acids. The CDR3 region has the DNA TGTGCCTGGAGTGTGACATGGGAAAAACTGTTTTTT. Protein sequence: CAWSVTWEKLFF.

This sequence joins TRBV14 and TRBJ1-1; D not resolved. V dropped 6 bases and J dropped 0 bases, with 8 bases sitting between them. Germline loops: CDR1 SGHDN, CDR2 FVKESK. The CDR3 totals 13 residues. The CDR3 loop reads CASSRRVNTEAFF. CDR3 DNA: TGTGCCAGCAGTCGACGGGTGAACACTGAAGCTTTCTTT.

The V and J genes are TRBV23-1 and TRBJ2-7; unclear D gene. TRBV23-1 is flagged as an ORF with uncertain function. The V end lost 0 bases, the J end lost 0 bases, and 6 bases lay between the germline ends. CDR3 length equals 14 residues. The CDR3 DNA follows: TGCGCCAGCAGTCAATCGCGGAGCTCCTACGAGCAGTACGTC. It codes for CASSQSRSSYEQYV.

The sample holds a few counts of this clonotype. This chain connects TRBV7-2 to TRBJ1-4; D is possibly TRBD1 (6 bases). Germline CDR1 SGHTA, CDR2 FQGNSA. The CDR3 contains 15 residues. V dropped 3 bases and J dropped 7 bases, with 15 bases sitting between them. The CDR3 loop is CASSFTGIPAEKLFF. As DNA, the CDR3 is TGTGCCAGCAGCTTCACAGGGATCCCTGCTGAAAAACTGTTTTTT. The whole variable domain, filled in from reference TRBV7-2 and TRBJ1-4, reads GAGVSQSPSNKVTEKGKDVELRCDPISGHTALYWYRQSLGQGLEFLIYFQGNSAPDKSGLPSDRFSAERTGGSVSTLTIQRTQQEDSAVYLCASSFTGIPAEKLFFGSGTQLSVL.